One sample yielded the 27 T cell receptor beta chains listed below, sequenced in a study of blood T cell repertoires in COVID-19. Data came from immunoSEQ multiplex PCR; TCRdb stores just in-frame clones and leaves some out. Seen here are 200,000 to 300,000 clones, about 83% observed once, and the top ten hold approximately 2.1%. What was sequenced was PBMCs or T cells enriched from blood (not recorded which). These receptors were obtained from a woman between 50 and 59 years old who had recovered from COVID-19.

The J gene is TRBJ1-5, the V gene TRBV3-1 (or the pseudogene TRBV3-2); 8 nucleotides line up with TRBD1. Germline loops: CDR1 LGHDT, CDR2 YNNKEL (reference sequence). With V trimmed by 3 bases and J by 0 bases, 7 bases remained unmatched. This CDR3 has 17 residues. The CDR3 DNA follows: TGTGCCAGCAGCCACCCAGGGACAGGCTATAGCAATCAGCCCCAGCATTTT. Amino acid sequence: CASSHPGTGYSNQPQHF.

This chain joins TRBV4-3 and TRBJ2-7; tentatively, D is TRBD1 (5 bases). Between the trimmed V and J ends, which lost 4 bases and 0 bases, there was a span of 13 bases. Germline V gene lookup returns CDR1 LGHNA and CDR2 YSLEER. This CDR3 is built from 15 residues. The CDR3 sequence is CASSPEDKISYEQYF. The CDR3 bases are TGCGCCAGCAGCCCAGAGGACAAGATCTCCTACGAGCAGTACTTC.

V is TRBV3-1 (or the pseudogene TRBV3-2) and J is TRBJ2-2, with 8 bases lining up with TRBD2. The J segment lost 6 bases and the V segment lost 8 bases, leaving 5 bases of the junction unmatched. CDR1 and CDR2 from the germline V gene are LGHDT and YNNKEL (reference sequence). The CDR3 spans 13 residues. CDR3 region: CASREGGPGELFF. The CDR3 region has the DNA TGTGCCAGCCGGGAGGGGGGACCCGGGGAGCTGTTTTTT.

The CDR3 loop reads CASSPLSSGAGGNNEQFF. The CDR3, as DNA: TGTGCCAGCAGCCCCCTTAGTTCTGGGGCGGGGGGAAACAATGAGCAGTTCTTC. V usage is TRBV11-2 and J usage is TRBJ2-1, with 8 bases matching TRBD2. Germline CDR1 SGHAT, CDR2 FQNNGV. With 5 bases clipped from V and 5 bases from J, the junction kept 17 bases outside the gene matches. The length of the CDR3 is 18 residues.

This chain joins TRBV4-3 and TRBJ1-4; the D is unclear. V lost 0 bases to trimming and J lost 3 bases, with 11 bases between them. The V gene's germline CDR1 is LGHNA and CDR2 YSLEER. The CDR3 extends over 16 amino acids. The CDR3 bases are TGCGCCAGCAGCCAAGATCTTGAAACGGCTAATGAAAAACTGTTTTTT. Translated, it gives CASSQDLETANEKLFF.

The chain couples TRBV29-1 to TRBJ2-7; the D gene is possibly TRBD2 (6 bases). Trimming pared 7 bases from V and 1 base from J, leaving 11 bases between. This CDR3 has 12 residues. Per germline, CDR1 SQVTM and CDR2 ANQGSEA. DNA of the CDR3: TGCAGCGCCAGGGACTTATCCTACGAGCAGTACTTC. The encoded protein is CSARDLSYEQYF.

This sequence joins TRBV27 and TRBJ2-1, with 7 bases fitting TRBD1. This CDR3 is 14 amino acids long. Trimming took 10 bases from V and 4 from J; bases not matched to a gene: 10. Germline CDR1 and CDR2: MNHEY and SMNVEV (reference sequence). CDR3 bases: TGTGCCACCCAGGACAGGAAGACTTACAATGAGCAGTTCTTC. Protein sequence: CATQDRKTYNEQFF.

The chain employs TRBV6-5 and TRBJ1-1; 7 nucleotides align to TRBD1. The germline V gene has CDR1 MNHEY and CDR2 SVGAGI. Losses at the gene ends were 5 bases for V and 0 bases for J; bases not matched to a gene: 3. The length of the CDR3 is 14 residues. The CDR3 region is CASSTQGVNTEAFF. The DNA for the CDR3 is TGTGCCAGCAGTACTCAGGGGGTGAACACTGAAGCTTTCTTT.

The sample holds one count of this clone. The rearrangement joins TRBV7-2 to TRBJ1-3, with TRBD1 matching 7 bases. This CDR3 is 16 amino acids long. V lost 8 bases to trimming and J lost 0 bases; unmatched junction nucleotides: 10. Germline V gene sequence: CDR1 SGHTA, CDR2 FQGNSA. The CDR3 reads CASRPGQLHSGNTIYF. In nucleotides, the CDR3 is TGTGCCAGCCGGCCGGGACAGCTACACTCTGGAAACACCATATATTTT.

Turning to this clone: Other DNA sequences in the sample encode the same CDR3. The chain recombines TRBV30 with TRBJ1-1; weak D call: TRBD1 (5 bases). The CDR3 has 14 residues. Looked up from germline, CDR1 is GTSNPN and CDR2 is SVGIG (reference sequence). Trimming shortened V by 0 bases and J by 2 bases, and 10 bases separated the two germline ends. The CDR3 sequence: CAWSVGAINTEAFF. CDR3 coding DNA: TGTGCCTGGAGTGTAGGGGCAATAAACACTGAAGCTTTCTTT.

The chain carries TRBV5-6 and TRBJ2-2, with 7 bases identical to TRBD1. Germline lookup yields CDR1 SGHDT and CDR2 YYEEEE. There are 16 residues in the CDR3. V was pared by 4 bases and J by 1 base, with 7 bases of the junction left unmatched. CDR3 sequence: CASSRPRTGNTGELFF. The CDR3 bases are TGTGCCAGCAGCAGGCCACGGACAGGGAACACCGGGGAGCTGTTTTTT.

The chain employs TRBV6-1 and TRBJ1-6, with D perhaps TRBD1 (6 bases). Between the trimmed V and J ends, which lost 3 bases and 9 bases, there was a span of 12 bases. The CDR3 has 14 amino acids. Germline loops: CDR1 MNHNS, CDR2 SASEGT. DNA for the CDR3: TGTGCCAGCAGTGACCGGGACACGAGTTCACCCCTCCACTTT. It specifies CASSDRDTSSPLHF.

V usage is TRBV5-1 and J usage is TRBJ1-4, with D uncertain. V was trimmed by 0 bases and J by 1 base, leaving 7 bases between them. Germline assignment: CDR1 SGHRS and CDR2 YFSETQ. The CDR3 covers 15 residues. The CDR3 coding sequence is TGCGCCAGCAGCTTGGAAACGGGAACTAATGAAAAACTGTTTTTT. It is translated as CASSLETGTNEKLFF.

The chain joins TRBV11-3 to TRBJ2-3; TRBD2 aligns across 9 bases. This CDR3 has 14 amino acids. The V segment lost 10 bases and the J segment 4 bases; nucleotides outside the gene matches: 9. CDR1 SGHNT and CDR2 YENEEA come from the germline V gene. For the CDR3, the DNA is TGTGCCACTCAAGCGGGGGGCCCTTCAGATACGCAGTATTTT. Its protein product is CATQAGGPSDTQYF. The whole variable domain, remainder taken from reference TRBV11-3 and TRBJ2-3, is EAGVVQSPRYKIIEKKQPVAFWCNPISGHNTLYWYLQNLGQGPELLIRYENEEAVDDSQLPKDRFSAERLKGVDSTLKIQPAELGDSAVYLCATQAGGPSDTQYFGPGTRLTVL.

This clone was recorded only once. The V gene is TRBV24-1, the J gene TRBJ1-2; 10 bases fit TRBD1. The V and J ends lost 4 bases and 8 bases, in that order; junction bases with no gene match: 15. Germline V gene sequence: CDR1 KGHDR, CDR2 SFDVKD. This CDR3 comprises 17 residues. The CDR3 DNA reads TGTGCCACCAGTGACCAAGTGACAGGGGGCGTCACAAAGGGCTACACCTTC. Translating it yields CATSDQVTGGVTKGYTF.

This chain uses TRBV5-1 with TRBJ2-5; tentative D call: TRBD1 (6 bases). The V end was cut by 2 bases, the J end by 5 bases, with 13 bases between. Germline CDR1 is SGHRS and CDR2 is YFSETQ. This CDR3 is 14 amino acids long. The CDR3 bases are TGCGCCAGCAGCTTTCAGGGGTTGGAGGAGACCCAGTACTTC. Translating gives CASSFQGLEETQYF.

The V and J genes are TRBV19 and TRBJ2-7; 8 bases are a match to TRBD2. CDR3 length: 15 amino acids. Per the germline V gene, CDR1 is LNHDA and CDR2 is SQIVND (reference sequence). The V segment lost 6 bases and the J segment 2 bases; nucleotides outside the gene matches: 9. The CDR3 region is CASSFFSGAPYEQYF. CDR3 sequence (DNA): TGTGCCAGTAGCTTCTTTAGCGGGGCGCCCTACGAGCAGTACTTC.

The V gene is TRBV12-3 or TRBV12-4, the J gene TRBJ1-2; D might be TRBD1 (5 bases). Trimming stripped 4 bases from V and 5 bases from J, with 8 bases between. The length of the CDR3 is 12 residues. The CDR3 loop reads CASSWGGYGYTF. CDR3 nucleotide sequence: TGTGCCAGCAGTTGGGGGGGGTATGGCTACACCTTC.

The V gene is TRBV9, the J gene TRBJ1-2; D is unclear. The germline CDR1 and CDR2 sequences are SGDLS and YYNGEE. V lost 4 bases, J lost 5 bases, and 18 bases lay in between. This CDR3 is built from 15 residues. The CDR3 sequence is CASSPPRGSGYGYTF. The CDR3 DNA reads TGTGCCAGCAGCCCCCCCCGGGGTTCTGGATATGGCTACACCTTC.

The chain combines TRBV7-3 with TRBJ1-6; the D gene is possibly TRBD1 (5 bases). This CDR3 region has 13 residues. Trimming removed 6 bases from V and 9 bases from J, with 12 bases in between. The V gene's germline CDR1 is SGHTA and CDR2 FQGTGA. CDR3 in DNA: TGTGCCAGCAGGGCGGGGGACTTTTCACCCCTCCACTTT. This codes for CASRAGDFSPLHF.

CDR3 sequence: CASSISFMETQYF. In DNA, the CDR3 is TGTGCCAGTAGTATATCGTTCATGGAGACGCAGTATTTT. This chain uses TRBV19 with TRBJ2-3; the D is unclear. There are 13 residues in the CDR3. The V end lost 2 bases, the J end lost 9 bases, and 12 bases lay between the germline ends. Germline V gene data show CDR1 as LNHDA and CDR2 as SQIVND (reference sequence). Together with reference TRBV19 and TRBJ2-3, the CDR3 gives the full variable domain: DGGITQSPKYLFRKEGQNVTLSCEQNLNHDAMYWYRQDPGQGLRLIYYSQIVNDFQKGDIAEGYSVSREKKESFPLTVTSAQKNPTAFYLCASSISFMETQYFGPGTRLTVL.

The chain joins TRBV2 to TRBJ1-1; possible D gene TRBD1, 6 bases. Looked up from germline, CDR1 is SNHLY and CDR2 is FYNNEI. The CDR3 has 15 residues. With 6 bases removed from V and 5 bases from J, the gap between germline ends came to 19 bases. The CDR3 sequence is CASSQDAQGNTEAFF. CDR3 sequence (DNA): TGTGCCAGCAGCCAAGACGCACAGGGTAATACTGAAGCTTTCTTT.

This chain links TRBV5-5 with TRBJ1-2, with D unclear. Looked up from germline, CDR1 is SGHKS and CDR2 is YYEKEE (reference sequence). This CDR3 contains 12 residues. V lost 3 bases to trimming and J lost 8 bases, with 11 bases between them. This CDR3 is CASSYQQAGYTF. CDR3 DNA sequence: TGTGCCAGCAGCTACCAGCAGGCGGGCTACACCTTC.

The J gene is TRBJ1-4, the V gene TRBV3-1 (or the pseudogene TRBV3-2); no clear D gene. CDR3 size: 16 residues. CDR1 is LGHDT, CDR2 YNNKEL, per germline (reference sequence). The ends were cut back, 3 bases at V and 7 bases at J, with 18 bases in the middle. CDR3 nucleotide sequence: TGTGCCAGCAGCCAGCTAGTAGGAGGTGGTGGTGAAAAACTGTTTTTT. This codes for CASSQLVGGGGEKLFF.

This rearrangement joins TRBV6-5 to TRBJ1-1, with TRBD1 matching over 8 bases. The V and J ends lost 2 bases and 1 base, in that order; junction bases with no gene match: 6. The CDR3 spans 16 residues. Germline V gene data show CDR1 as MNHEY and CDR2 as SVGAGI. CDR3 loop: CASSYNRGRGNTEAFF. CDR3 in DNA: TGTGCCAGCAGTTACAACAGGGGGAGAGGGAACACTGAAGCTTTCTTT.

This clone was seen a few times. This chain joins TRBV4-1 and TRBJ1-6, with 7 bases matching TRBD1. This CDR3 region has 18 residues. The germline V gene has CDR1 MGHRA and CDR2 YSYEKL. J lost 7 bases, V lost 1 base, and 13 bases had no gene match. The CDR3, as DNA: TGCGCCAGCAGCCAAGGAATCGATAGGGGGCAAAGGAATTCACCCCTCCACTTT. Amino acids: CASSQGIDRGQRNSPLHF.

The V and J genes are TRBV5-6 and TRBJ2-5; D gene ambiguous. This CDR3 has 16 residues. V lost 1 base to trimming and J lost 0 bases, with 13 bases between them. Germline values: CDR1 SGHDT, CDR2 YYEEEE. The CDR3 sequence: CASSLSWRSYQETQYF. Written as DNA, the CDR3 is TGTGCCAGCAGCTTGTCTTGGCGGAGCTACCAAGAGACCCAGTACTTC. The whole variable domain, filled in from reference TRBV5-6 and TRBJ2-5, reads DAGVTQSPTHLIKTRGQQVTLRCSPKSGHDTVSWYQQALGQGPQFIFQYYEEEERQRGNFPDRFSGHQFPNYSSELNVNALLLGDSALYLCASSLSWRSYQETQYFGPGTRLLVL.